This T cell receptor beta chain was identified in a study of blood T cell repertoires in COVID-19. Overall study: Nucleic acid was either cDNA or gDNA, and it came from T cells, B-cell-depleted T cells, or PBMCs.

Trimming cost V 10 bases and J 6 bases, with 16 bases left between them. CDR3 length: 14 amino acids. The germline V gene encodes CDR1 MDHEN and CDR2 SYDVKM. What the recovered Cohort 3 donors had was two negative PCRs, clearance, or symptom resolution. Sequencing used immunoSEQ multiplex PCR; TCRdb keeps in-frame clones, though not all of them. The table has about 340,000 clones, 92% seen once. This TCR came from a woman aged 30 to 39 who had recovered from COVID-19. The rearrangement joins TRBV28 to TRBJ1-6; D may be TRBD1 (6 bases). Sequencing was done on a sample of PBMCs or T cells enriched from blood (not recorded which). CDR3 protein: CATQQGTFNSPLHF. The CDR3 DNA follows: TGTGCCACCCAACAGGGAACCTTTAATTCACCCCTCCACTTT.